This TCR beta chain was profiled in a study of blood T cells in healthy people across ages. Roughly 10 milliliters of peripheral blood were drawn from each donor. Primers used in a second PCR of roughly 6 to 11 cycles were a sample-barcoded 5' primer and a J-beta primer mix. Each sample provided no less than 2.5 million CDR3-containing paired-end reads. Each CDR3 protein is one row after TCRdb ran MiXCR on the 5' RACE reads. The table includes approximately 850,000 distinct CDR3 sequences, 58% detected once. For this clonotype: What it binds is not known.

Study conclusions and caveats: Estimates based on one million T cells were treated as lower bounds. Naive CD4+ cells and diversity were both higher in long-lived donors than in aged donors.

The CDR3 runs 12 residues. Germline lookup yields CDR1 DFQATT and CDR2 SNEGSKA (reference sequence). V gave up 6 bases and J gave up 7 bases, with 12 bases separating them. The sequence was obtained from a man aged 25 to 40 in good health. The sequenced material came from blood. J is TRBJ1-4 and V is TRBV20-1; maybe TRBD1 (5 bases). The CDR3 region is CSAEGLGEKLFF. The CDR3 DNA follows: TGCAGTGCGGAGGGGTTGGGTGAAAAACTGTTTTTT.